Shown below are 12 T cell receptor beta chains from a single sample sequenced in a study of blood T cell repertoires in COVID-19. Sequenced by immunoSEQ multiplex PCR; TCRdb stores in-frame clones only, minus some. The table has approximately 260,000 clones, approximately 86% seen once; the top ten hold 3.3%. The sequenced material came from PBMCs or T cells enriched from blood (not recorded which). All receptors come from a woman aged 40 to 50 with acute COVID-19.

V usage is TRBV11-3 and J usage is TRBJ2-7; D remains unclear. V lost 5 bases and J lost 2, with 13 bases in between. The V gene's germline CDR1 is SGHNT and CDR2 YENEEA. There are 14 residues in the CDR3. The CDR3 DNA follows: TGTGCCAGCAGCCCCAACCGACACACCTACGAGCAGTACTTC. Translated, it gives CASSPNRHTYEQYF.

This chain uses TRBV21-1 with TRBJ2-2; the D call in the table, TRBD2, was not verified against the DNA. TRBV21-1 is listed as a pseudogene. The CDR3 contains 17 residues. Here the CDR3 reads CASSSNAAGGNTGELFF. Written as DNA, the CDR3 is TGTGCCAGCAGCTCAAACGCAGCGGGAGGGAACACCGGGGAGCTGTTTTTT.

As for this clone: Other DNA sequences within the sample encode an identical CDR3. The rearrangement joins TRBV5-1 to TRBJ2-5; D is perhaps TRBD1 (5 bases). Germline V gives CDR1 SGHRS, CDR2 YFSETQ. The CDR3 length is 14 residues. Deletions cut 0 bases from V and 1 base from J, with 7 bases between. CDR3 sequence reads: CASSLVDSQETQYF. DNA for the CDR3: TGCGCCAGCAGCTTGGTTGACAGCCAAGAGACCCAGTACTTC.

The CDR3: CASSLDSAGGPWEQYF. In DNA, the CDR3 is TGTGCCAGCAGCTTAGATTCGGCGGGAGGGCCGTGGGAGCAGTACTTC. The chain has TRBV7-8 and TRBJ2-7, with TRBD2 identical over 9 bases. The junction had 11 bases not matched to a gene; V was cut back by 1 base and J by 7 bases. Per germline, CDR1 SGHVS and CDR2 FQNEAQ. The CDR3 length is 16 residues. Full variable domain (rest looked up from reference TRBV7-8 and TRBJ2-7): GAGVSQSPRYKVAKRGQDVALRCDPISGHVSLFWYQQALGQGPEFLTYFQNEAQLDKSGLPSDRFFAERPEGSVSTLKIQRTQQEDSAVYLCASSLDSAGGPWEQYFGPGTRLTVT.

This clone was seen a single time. In nucleotides, the CDR3 is TGTGCCAGCAGCCAGAGCCTACAGGGGGGAGGGGAGACCCAGTACTTC. As protein: CASSQSLQGGGETQYF. The rearrangement uses TRBV3-1 (or the pseudogene TRBV3-2) and TRBJ2-5, with D tentatively TRBD1 (8 bases). There are 16 residues in the CDR3. The germline V gene encodes CDR1 LGHDT and CDR2 YNNKEL (reference sequence). V gave up 3 bases and J gave up 5 bases, with 19 bases separating them.

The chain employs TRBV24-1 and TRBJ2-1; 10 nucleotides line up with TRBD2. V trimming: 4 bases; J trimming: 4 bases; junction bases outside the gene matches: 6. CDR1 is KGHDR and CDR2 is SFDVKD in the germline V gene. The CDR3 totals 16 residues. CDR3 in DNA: TGTGCCACCAGTGAACTGACTAGCGGGTCTTACAATGAGCAGTTCTTC. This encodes CATSELTSGSYNEQFF.

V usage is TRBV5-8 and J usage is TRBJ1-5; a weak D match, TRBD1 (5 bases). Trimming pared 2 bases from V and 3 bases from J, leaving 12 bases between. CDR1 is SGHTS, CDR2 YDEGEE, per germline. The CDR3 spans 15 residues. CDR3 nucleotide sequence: TGTGCCAGCAGCTTTGCGGGGGTCCTCAATCAGCCCCAGCATTTT. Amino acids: CASSFAGVLNQPQHF.

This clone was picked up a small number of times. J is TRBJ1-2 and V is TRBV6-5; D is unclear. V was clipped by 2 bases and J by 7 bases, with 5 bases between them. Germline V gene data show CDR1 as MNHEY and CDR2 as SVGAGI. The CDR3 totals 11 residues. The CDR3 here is CASSYEGGYTF. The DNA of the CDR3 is TGTGCCAGCAGTTACGAGGGTGGCTACACCTTC.

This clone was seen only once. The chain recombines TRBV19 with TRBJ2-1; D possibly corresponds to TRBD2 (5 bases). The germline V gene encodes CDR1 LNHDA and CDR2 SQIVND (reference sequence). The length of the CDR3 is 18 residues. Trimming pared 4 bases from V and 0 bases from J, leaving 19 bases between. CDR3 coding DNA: TGTGCCAGTAGTACACCCCGGGGTAGCAGCCACTCCTACAATGAGCAGTTCTTC. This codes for CASSTPRGSSHSYNEQFF.

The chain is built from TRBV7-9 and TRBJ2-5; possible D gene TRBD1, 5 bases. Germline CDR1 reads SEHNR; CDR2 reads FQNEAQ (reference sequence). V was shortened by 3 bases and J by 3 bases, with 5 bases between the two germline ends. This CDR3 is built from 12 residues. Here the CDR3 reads CASSFREETQYF. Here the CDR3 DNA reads TGTGCCAGCAGCTTCAGGGAAGAGACCCAGTACTTC.

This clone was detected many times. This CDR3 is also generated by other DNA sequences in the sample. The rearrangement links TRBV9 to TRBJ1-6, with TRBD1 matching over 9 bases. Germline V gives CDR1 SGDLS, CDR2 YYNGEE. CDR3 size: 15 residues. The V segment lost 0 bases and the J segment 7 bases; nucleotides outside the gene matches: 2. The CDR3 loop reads CASSVGGQGNSPLHF. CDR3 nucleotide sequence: TGTGCCAGCAGCGTAGGGGGACAGGGAAATTCACCCCTCCACTTT.

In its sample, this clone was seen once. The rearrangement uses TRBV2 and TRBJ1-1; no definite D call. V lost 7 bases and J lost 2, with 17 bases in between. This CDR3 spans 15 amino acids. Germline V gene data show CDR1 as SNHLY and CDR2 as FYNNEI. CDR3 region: CASTPGGRPNTEAFF. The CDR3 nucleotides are TGTGCCAGCACCCCCGGAGGCAGGCCTAACACTGAAGCTTTCTTT.